These 20 T cell receptor beta chains came from one sample sequenced in a study of cytomegalovirus exposure and HLA in healthy donors. The PCR made use of 60 Vbeta and 13 Jbeta primers. Clones were sequenced by immunoSEQ multiplex PCR, and TCRdb holds only the in-frame ones, with some missing. The data hold about 240,000 clones, with around four fifths observed a single time. Sample: PBMCs. These receptors originate from a boy aged 5-17 years in good health and CMV-seronegative.

This rearrangement joins TRBV5-1 to TRBJ2-4; no reliable D call. CDR3 length: 13 amino acids. The germline V gene encodes CDR1 SGHRS and CDR2 YFSETQ. With 0 bases removed from V and 9 bases from J, the gap between germline ends came to 10 bases. CDR3: CASSLDSRSIQYF. Written as DNA, the CDR3 is TGCGCCAGCAGCTTGGATTCAAGGAGCATTCAGTACTTC.

The chain has TRBV7-9 and TRBJ1-4; TRBD1 might be the D (5 bases). Per the germline V gene, CDR1 is SEHNR and CDR2 is FQNEAQ (reference sequence). The CDR3 runs to 17 residues. V gave up 2 bases and J gave up 5 bases, with 18 bases separating them. CDR3 sequence: CASSLYTLGGTNEKLFF. The CDR3 coding sequence is TGTGCCAGCAGCTTATACACACTGGGCGGGACGAATGAAAAACTGTTTTTT.

The chain links TRBV6-6 to TRBJ1-2; the match to TRBD1 covers 9 bases. Germline CDR1 reads MNHNY; CDR2 reads SVGAGI (reference sequence). Trimming removed 4 bases from V and 2 bases from J; junction bases left unmatched: 8. This CDR3 has 16 residues. The chain's CDR3 is CASSFTSGTGNYGYTF. The CDR3 DNA follows: TGTGCCAGCAGTTTTACCTCCGGGACAGGGAACTATGGCTACACCTTC.

This clone showed up just once. The chain joins TRBV10-3 to TRBJ2-1, with 10 bases aligning to TRBD1. The CDR3 runs to 14 residues. With 5 bases clipped from V and 5 bases from J, the junction kept 3 bases outside the gene matches. CDR1 and CDR2 from the germline V gene are ENHRY and SYGVKD. CDR3 nucleotides: TGTGCCATCAGTAGGGGGACAGGGGACAATGAGCAGTTCTTC. Its protein product is CAISRGTGDNEQFF.

The rearrangement links TRBV7-8 to TRBJ2-5, with 8 bases identical to TRBD2. With 7 bases clipped from V and 5 bases from J, the junction kept 6 bases outside the gene matches. Germline V lookup: CDR1 SGHVS, CDR2 FQNEAQ. This CDR3 is built from 13 residues. The CDR3 is CASIRSGGETQYF. The DNA for the CDR3 is TGTGCCAGCATACGATCGGGGGGGGAGACCCAGTACTTC.

This clone was detected once. This chain connects TRBV5-4 to TRBJ2-7; a possible D gene is TRBD2 (5 bases). From germline, CDR1 is SGHNT and CDR2 YYREEE (reference sequence). V was shortened by 4 bases and J by 4 bases, with 18 bases between the two germline ends. This CDR3 is built from 15 residues. The CDR3, as DNA: TGTGCCAGCAGCCTATCTCCGGGAATAGCATACGAGCAGTACTTC. This encodes CASSLSPGIAYEQYF.

The rearrangement uses TRBV13 and TRBJ2-7; 10 bases map to TRBD1. The CDR3 sequence is 17 residues long. The V gene end was trimmed by 6 bases and the J gene end by 6 bases; junction bases not matched to a gene: 17. The germline gives CDR1 PRHDT, CDR2 FYEKMQ (reference sequence). CDR3 sequence: CASSSTGPGTGVREQYF. CDR3 DNA sequence: TGTGCCAGCAGTTCCACGGGTCCTGGGACAGGGGTTCGCGAGCAGTACTTC.

This chain joins TRBV29-1 and TRBJ1-2, with D hard to call. Trimming took off 1 base at V and 4 bases at J, with 13 bases between the two ends. From germline, CDR1 is SQVTM and CDR2 ANQGSEA. This CDR3 has 14 amino acids. The CDR3 DNA reads as TGCAGCGTTGAAGGGGAGGGAGGAATCTATGGCTACACCTTC. Encoded protein: CSVEGEGGIYGYTF.

J is TRBJ1-5 and V is TRBV19; 9 bases fit TRBD1. The CDR3 extends over 15 amino acids. V was clipped by 5 bases and J by 4 bases; unmatched bases: 6. Germline CDR1 reads LNHDA; CDR2 reads SQIVND (reference sequence). The CDR3 sequence: CASSPGTGYNQPQHF. For the CDR3, the DNA is TGTGCCAGTAGTCCGGGGACAGGGTATAATCAGCCCCAGCATTTT.

Comment on this clone: Germline is not matched at one junction end, which may reflect a read error. The V gene is TRBV27, the J gene TRBJ2-7, with TRBD2 identical over 7 bases. This CDR3 is 14 amino acids long. The germline V gene encodes CDR1 MNHEY and CDR2 SMNVEV (reference sequence). CDR3 sequence: CASSNRDYSDEQYF. CDR3 DNA sequence: TGTGCCAGCAGTAACCGGGACTACTCCGACGAGCAGTACTTC.

V gene TRBV7-9 combines with J gene TRBJ1-1, with TRBD1 matching over 7 bases. The V gene end was trimmed by 6 bases and the J gene end by 4 bases; junction bases not matched to a gene: 2. Looked up from germline, CDR1 is SEHNR and CDR2 is FQNEAQ (reference sequence). The CDR3 contains 12 residues. The CDR3 reads CASRNRGTEAFF. DNA for the CDR3: TGTGCCAGCAGAAACAGGGGCACTGAAGCTTTCTTT. The variable domain in full, completed from reference TRBV7-9 and TRBJ1-1, reads DTGVSQNPRHKITKRGQNVTFRCDPISEHNRLYWYRQTLGQGPEFLTYFQNEAQLEKSRLLSDRFSAERPKGSFSTLEIQRTEQGDSAMYLCASRNRGTEAFFGQGTRLTVV.

DNA for the CDR3: TGTGCCATCAGTGAGCCGGGACTAGCGACCTACGAGCAGTACTTC. Protein product: CAISEPGLATYEQYF. This rearrangement joins TRBV10-3 to TRBJ2-7; 10 nucleotides match TRBD2. With 2 bases clipped from V and 2 bases from J, the junction kept 3 bases outside the gene matches. This CDR3 contains 15 residues. Germline V gene lookup returns CDR1 ENHRY and CDR2 SYGVKD.

As for this clone: Other nucleotide sequences from this sample produce the same CDR3. The chain has TRBV5-1 and TRBJ2-5; weak D call: TRBD2 (5 bases). Trimming pared 2 bases from V and 4 bases from J, leaving 9 bases between. Per germline, CDR1 SGHRS and CDR2 YFSETQ. CDR3 length: 13 residues. CDR3 nucleotides: TGCGCCAGCAGCTTAGAGGGAGCAGAGACCCAGTACTTC. Protein: CASSLEGAETQYF.

CDR3 DNA: TGTGCCAGCAGACTGACAGGGGTAGAGCAGTACTTC. This translates into CASRLTGVEQYF. V is TRBV7-2 and J is TRBJ2-7, with 8 nucleotides matching TRBD1. The length of the CDR3 is 12 residues. V was clipped by 6 bases and J by 7 bases; unmatched bases: 5. CDR1 is SGHTA and CDR2 is FQGNSA in the germline V gene. The full variable domain, rest sourced from reference TRBV7-2 and TRBJ2-7, is GAGVSQSPSNKVTEKGKDVELRCDPISGHTALYWYRQSLGQGLEFLIYFQGNSAPDKSGLPSDRFSAERTGGSVSTLTIQRTQQEDSAVYLCASRLTGVEQYFGPGTRLTVT.

The chain combines TRBV6-1 with TRBJ2-7, with a tentative D call TRBD2 (5 bases). The CDR3 has 15 amino acids. The germline gives CDR1 MNHNS, CDR2 SASEGT. V lost 8 bases, J lost 5 bases, and 22 bases lay in between. The CDR3 region is CASPPGKGAEDEQYF. DNA for the CDR3: TGTGCCAGCCCTCCGGGGAAGGGCGCAGAGGACGAGCAGTACTTC.

The sample holds one count of this clone. V usage is TRBV9 and J usage is TRBJ1-1, with D perhaps matching TRBD1 (5 bases). This CDR3 region has 13 residues. The V end was cut by 5 bases, the J end by 1 base, with 9 bases between. Per the germline V gene, CDR1 is SGDLS and CDR2 is YYNGEE. CDR3 sequence reads: CASRRTKNTEAFF. The CDR3 nucleotides read TGTGCCAGCAGGAGGACAAAGAACACTGAAGCTTTCTTT.

The V and J genes are TRBV11-3 and TRBJ2-1; D is ambiguous. In germline, CDR1 is SGHNT, CDR2 YENEEA. This CDR3 has 13 residues. Trimming removed 1 base from V and 9 bases from J, with 10 bases in between. The CDR3 region is CASSLGSSAEQFF. The CDR3 DNA sequence: TGTGCCAGCAGCTTAGGTTCCAGCGCTGAGCAGTTCTTC.

The chain uses TRBV6-6 and TRBJ2-3; 11 bases map to TRBD1. The CDR3 loop spans 15 amino acids. Germline CDR1 MNHNY, CDR2 SVGAGI (reference sequence). The junction had 2 bases not matched to a gene; V was cut back by 0 bases and J by 6 bases. The CDR3 loop is CASSYSRDRGDTQYF. Written as DNA, the CDR3 is TGTGCCAGCAGTTACTCCCGGGACAGGGGGGATACGCAGTATTTT.

This clone occurred a few times. J is TRBJ1-1 and V is TRBV20-1, with D hard to call. Germline assignment: CDR1 DFQATT and CDR2 SNEGSKA (reference sequence). With 3 bases removed from V and 2 bases from J, the gap between germline ends came to 4 bases. CDR3 length equals 11 residues. This CDR3 is CSARYNTEAFF. As DNA, the CDR3 is TGCAGTGCTAGGTATAACACTGAAGCTTTCTTT.

V usage is TRBV5-4 and J usage is TRBJ1-1, with no clear D. The germline CDR1 and CDR2 sequences are SGHNT and YYREEE (reference sequence). V was trimmed by 2 bases and J by 4 bases, leaving 12 bases between them. This CDR3 spans 14 amino acids. The CDR3 DNA reads as TGTGCCAGCAGCTTACAGCAGGCGAGCACTGAAGCTTTCTTT. Translation gives CASSLQQASTEAFF.